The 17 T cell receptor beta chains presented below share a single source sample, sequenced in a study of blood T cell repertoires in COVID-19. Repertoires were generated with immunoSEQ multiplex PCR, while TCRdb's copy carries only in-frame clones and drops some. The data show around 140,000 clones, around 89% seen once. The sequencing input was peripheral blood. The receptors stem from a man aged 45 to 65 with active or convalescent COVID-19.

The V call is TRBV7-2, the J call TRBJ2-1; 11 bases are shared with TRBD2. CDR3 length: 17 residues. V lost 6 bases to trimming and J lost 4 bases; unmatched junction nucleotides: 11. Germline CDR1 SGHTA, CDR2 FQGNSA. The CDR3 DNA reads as TGTGCCAGCAGTTTCCGGGGCGGGACTAGCGGTTACAATGAGCAGTTCTTC. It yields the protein CASSFRGGTSGYNEQFF.

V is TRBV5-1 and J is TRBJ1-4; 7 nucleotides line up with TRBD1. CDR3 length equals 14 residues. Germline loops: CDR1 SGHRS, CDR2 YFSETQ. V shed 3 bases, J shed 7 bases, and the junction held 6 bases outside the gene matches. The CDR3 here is CASSSGTALEKLFF. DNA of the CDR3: TGCGCCAGCAGCTCCGGGACAGCTCTTGAAAAACTGTTTTTT.

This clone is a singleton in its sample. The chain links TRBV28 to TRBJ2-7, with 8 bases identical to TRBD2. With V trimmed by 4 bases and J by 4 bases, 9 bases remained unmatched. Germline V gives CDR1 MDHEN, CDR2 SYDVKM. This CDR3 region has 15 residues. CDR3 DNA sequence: TGTGCCAGCAGTTCCCCCCCCGCGGGGGGATACGAGCAGTACTTC. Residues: CASSSPPAGGYEQYF.

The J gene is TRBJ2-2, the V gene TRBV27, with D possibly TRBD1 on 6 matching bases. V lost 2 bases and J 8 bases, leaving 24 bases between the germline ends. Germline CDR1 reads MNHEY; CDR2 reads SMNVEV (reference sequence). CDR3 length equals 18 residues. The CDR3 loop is CASSLNRWAAGVGGELFF. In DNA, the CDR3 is TGTGCCAGCAGTTTAAATCGCTGGGCGGCAGGGGTCGGGGGGGAGCTGTTTTTT.

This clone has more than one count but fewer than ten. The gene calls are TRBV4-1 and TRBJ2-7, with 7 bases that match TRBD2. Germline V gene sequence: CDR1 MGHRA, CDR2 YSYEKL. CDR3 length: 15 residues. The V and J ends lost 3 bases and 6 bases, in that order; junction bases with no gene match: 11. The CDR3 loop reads CASSQVRGGFGEQYF. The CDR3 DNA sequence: TGCGCCAGCAGCCAGGTTCGCGGGGGATTCGGCGAGCAGTACTTC.

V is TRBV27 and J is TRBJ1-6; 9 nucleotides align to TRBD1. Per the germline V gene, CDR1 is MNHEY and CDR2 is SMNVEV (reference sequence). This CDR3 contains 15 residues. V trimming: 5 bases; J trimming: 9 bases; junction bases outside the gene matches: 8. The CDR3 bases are TGTGCCAGCAGTGGACAGGGGTCCGGGGCTTCACCCCTCCACTTT. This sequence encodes CASSGQGSGASPLHF.

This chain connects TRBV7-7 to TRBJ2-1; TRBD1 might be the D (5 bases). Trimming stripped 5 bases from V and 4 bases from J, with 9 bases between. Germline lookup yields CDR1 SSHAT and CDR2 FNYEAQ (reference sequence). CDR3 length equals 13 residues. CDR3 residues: CASSRDSYNEQFF. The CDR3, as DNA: TGTGCCAGCAGCCGCGACAGTTACAATGAGCAGTTCTTC.

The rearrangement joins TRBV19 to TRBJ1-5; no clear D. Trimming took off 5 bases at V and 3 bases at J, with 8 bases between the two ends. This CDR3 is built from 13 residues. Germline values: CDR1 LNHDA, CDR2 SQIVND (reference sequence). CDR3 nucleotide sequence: TGTGCCAGTAGTGGAGGTATCAATCAGCCCCAGCATTTT. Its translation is CASSGGINQPQHF.

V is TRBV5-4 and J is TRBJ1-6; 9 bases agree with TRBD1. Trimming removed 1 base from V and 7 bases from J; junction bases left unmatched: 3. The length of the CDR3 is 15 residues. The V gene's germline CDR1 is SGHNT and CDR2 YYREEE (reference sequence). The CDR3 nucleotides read TGTGCCAGCAGCTTGAACAGGGGGCAAAATTCACCCCTCCACTTT. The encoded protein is CASSLNRGQNSPLHF.

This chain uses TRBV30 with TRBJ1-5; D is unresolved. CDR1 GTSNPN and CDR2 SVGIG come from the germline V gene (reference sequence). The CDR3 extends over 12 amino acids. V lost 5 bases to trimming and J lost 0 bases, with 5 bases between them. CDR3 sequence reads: CAWGPSNQPQHF. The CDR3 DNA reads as TGTGCCTGGGGCCCTAGCAATCAGCCCCAGCATTTT.

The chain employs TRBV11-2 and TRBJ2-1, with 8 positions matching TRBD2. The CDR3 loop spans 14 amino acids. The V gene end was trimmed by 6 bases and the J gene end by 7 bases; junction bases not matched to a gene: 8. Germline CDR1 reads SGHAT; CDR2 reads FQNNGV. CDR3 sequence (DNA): TGTGCCAGCAGAATAGCGGGAAGTGGGAATGAGCAGTTCTTC. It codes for CASRIAGSGNEQFF.

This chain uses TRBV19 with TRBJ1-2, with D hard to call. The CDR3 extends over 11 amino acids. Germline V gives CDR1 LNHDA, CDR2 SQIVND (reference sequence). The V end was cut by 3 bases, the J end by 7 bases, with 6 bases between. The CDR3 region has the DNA TGTGCCAGTAGTATCCCGGGTGGCTACACCTTC. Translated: CASSIPGGYTF.

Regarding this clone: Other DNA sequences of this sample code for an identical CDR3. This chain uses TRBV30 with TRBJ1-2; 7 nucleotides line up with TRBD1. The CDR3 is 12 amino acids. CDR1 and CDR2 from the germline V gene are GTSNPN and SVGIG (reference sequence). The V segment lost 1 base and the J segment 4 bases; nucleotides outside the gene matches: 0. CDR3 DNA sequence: TGTGCCTGGAGTGCAGGGGGCTATGGCTACACCTTC. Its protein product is CAWSAGGYGYTF.

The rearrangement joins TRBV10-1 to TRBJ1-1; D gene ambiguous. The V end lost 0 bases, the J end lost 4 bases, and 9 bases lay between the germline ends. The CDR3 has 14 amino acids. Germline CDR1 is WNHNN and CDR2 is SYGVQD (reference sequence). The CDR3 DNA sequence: TGCGCCAGCAGTGAGTCCCTAGGTAGCACTGAAGCTTTCTTT. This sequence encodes CASSESLGSTEAFF.

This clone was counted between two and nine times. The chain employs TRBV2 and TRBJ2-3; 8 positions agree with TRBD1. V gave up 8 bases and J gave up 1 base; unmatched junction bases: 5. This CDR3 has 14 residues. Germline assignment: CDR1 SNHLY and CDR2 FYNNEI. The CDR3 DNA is TGTGCCAGCTCTTTGGACAGGGGCACAGATACGCAGTATTTT. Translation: CASSLDRGTDTQYF. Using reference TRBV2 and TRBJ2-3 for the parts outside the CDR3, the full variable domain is EPEVTQTPSHQVTQMGQEVILRCVPISNHLYFYWYRQILGQKVEFLVSFYNNEISEKSEIFDDQFSVERPDGSNFTLKIRSTKLEDSAMYFCASSLDRGTDTQYFGPGTRLTVL.

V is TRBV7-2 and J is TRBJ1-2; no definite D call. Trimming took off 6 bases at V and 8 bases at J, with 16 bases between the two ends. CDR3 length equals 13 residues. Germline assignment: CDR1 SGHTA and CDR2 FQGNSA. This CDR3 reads CASSPDTVLGYTF. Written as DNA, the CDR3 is TGTGCCAGCAGTCCCGACACGGTTTTGGGCTACACCTTC.

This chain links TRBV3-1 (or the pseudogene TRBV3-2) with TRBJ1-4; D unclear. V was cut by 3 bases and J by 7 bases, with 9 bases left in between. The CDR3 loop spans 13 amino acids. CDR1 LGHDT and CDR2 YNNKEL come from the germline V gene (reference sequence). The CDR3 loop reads CASSHRSAEKLFF. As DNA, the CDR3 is TGTGCCAGCAGCCACAGGTCGGCTGAAAAACTGTTTTTT.